The 12 T cell receptor beta chains reported below all come from one sample, sequenced in a study of blood T cell repertoires in COVID-19. Here immunoSEQ multiplex PCR was the method, and the copy in TCRdb shows in-frame clones only, minus some. The repertoire holds approximately 110,000 clones, with about 85% as singletons. Sequencing input: peripheral blood. The origin of the receptors is a man in his forties with acute or convalescent COVID-19.

V usage is TRBV7-9 and J usage is TRBJ2-5; tentatively, D is TRBD1 (6 bases). The CDR3 totals 14 residues. Germline V CDR1 and CDR2: SEHNR, FQNEAQ (reference sequence). V was cut by 5 bases and J by 1 base, with 11 bases left in between. Written as DNA, the CDR3 is TGTGCCAGCAGCGCCCGGACAGCCCAAGAGACCCAGTACTTC. It yields the protein CASSARTAQETQYF.

The rearrangement joins TRBV2 to TRBJ2-3; 7 bases line up with TRBD2. The ends lost 7 bases at V and 6 bases at J; junction bases unmatched: 22. The CDR3 is 18 residues long. CDR1 SNHLY and CDR2 FYNNEI come from the germline V gene. In nucleotides, the CDR3 is TGTGCCAGCAACATACCCCTCCTCGGGAGCGGGACTGTGGATACGCAGTATTTT. Translating it yields CASNIPLLGSGTVDTQYF.

The rearrangement joins TRBV9 to TRBJ1-1, with a possible D match to TRBD1 (6 bases). The length of the CDR3 is 14 residues. The germline V gene encodes CDR1 SGDLS and CDR2 YYNGEE. V lost 4 bases and J 3 bases, leaving 13 bases between the germline ends. The CDR3 DNA reads TGTGCCAGCAGCCGAGATTACAGGGACACTGAAGCTTTCTTT. It specifies CASSRDYRDTEAFF.

This clone was seen once. The chain has TRBV18 and TRBJ2-1; D is perhaps TRBD1 (6 bases). V gave up 3 bases and J gave up 6 bases, with 15 bases separating them. The CDR3 is 15 amino acids. From germline, CDR1 is KGHSH and CDR2 LQKENI. The CDR3 DNA sequence: TGTGCCAGCTCACCGGGGGCATTCTCGGTCAATGAGCAGTTCTTC. Encoded protein: CASSPGAFSVNEQFF.

This clone was seen more than once but under ten times. The V call is TRBV30, the J call TRBJ2-7; TRBD2 aligns across 10 bases. CDR1 is GTSNPN, CDR2 SVGIG, per germline (reference sequence). After removal of 2 bases from V and 2 bases from J, the junction contained 0 bases not matched to a gene. This CDR3 contains 13 residues. CDR3 residues: CAWSLAGAYEQYF. The CDR3 bases are TGTGCCTGGAGTCTAGCGGGAGCCTACGAGCAGTACTTC.

The chain combines TRBV18 with TRBJ2-7; 8 nucleotides match TRBD2. There are 15 residues in the CDR3. CDR1 and CDR2 from the germline V gene are KGHSH and LQKENI. Losses at the gene ends were 2 bases for V and 2 bases for J; bases not matched to a gene: 5. CDR3 sequence: CASSPGALAAYEQYF. CDR3 nucleotides: TGTGCCAGCTCACCAGGGGCACTAGCGGCCTACGAGCAGTACTTC. Full variable domain (outside the CDR3, taken from reference TRBV18 and TRBJ2-7): NAGVMQNPRHLVRRRGQEARLRCSPMKGHSHVYWYRQLPEEGLKFMVYLQKENIIDESGMPKERFSAEFPKEGPSILRIQQVVRGDSAAYFCASSPGALAAYEQYFGPGTRLTVT.

The rearrangement uses TRBV11-2 and TRBJ1-3, with no clear D. Germline V lookup: CDR1 SGHAT, CDR2 FQNNGV. This CDR3 has 14 residues. V was trimmed by 1 base and J by 4 bases, leaving 8 bases between them. In nucleotides, the CDR3 is TGTGCCAGCAGCTTAGCCAACCAGGGAAACACCATATATTTT. Translating it yields CASSLANQGNTIYF.

V usage is TRBV11-3 and J usage is TRBJ1-6; tentative D call: TRBD1 (6 bases). The CDR3 contains 17 residues. From germline, CDR1 is SGHNT and CDR2 YENEEA. The V end was cut by 5 bases, the J end by 6 bases, with 20 bases between. The DNA of the CDR3 is TGTGCCAGCAGCCCCCCGTTAAGACAGGTTAGTAATTCACCCCTCCACTTT. The encoded protein is CASSPPLRQVSNSPLHF.

The chain links TRBV4-3 to TRBJ1-1; D is undetermined. The germline V gene has CDR1 LGHNA and CDR2 YSLEER. The length of the CDR3 is 16 residues. V lost 0 bases and J 3 bases, leaving 14 bases between the germline ends. The CDR3 protein is CASSQDQRPGYTEAFF. Here the CDR3 DNA reads TGCGCCAGCAGCCAAGATCAGCGCCCGGGGTACACTGAAGCTTTCTTT.

The gene calls are TRBV7-2 and TRBJ2-7; the D is unclear. V lost 4 bases and J lost 2, with 3 bases in between. Germline V gene sequence: CDR1 SGHTA, CDR2 FQGNSA. CDR3 length equals 11 residues. The CDR3 here is CASSSAYEQYF. CDR3 DNA sequence: TGTGCCAGCAGCTCAGCCTACGAGCAGTACTTC.

The chain has TRBV4-3 and TRBJ2-2; 8 bases are shared with TRBD1. The CDR3 runs 13 residues. Per the germline V gene, CDR1 is LGHNA and CDR2 is YSLEER. The V and J ends lost 6 bases and 5 bases, in that order; junction bases with no gene match: 2. CDR3 DNA sequence: TGCGCCAGCAGTCGACAGGGGACCGGGGAGCTGTTTTTT. Protein product: CASSRQGTGELFF.

The chain is built from TRBV9 and TRBJ2-1; 9 bases align to TRBD2. This CDR3 region has 15 residues. V gave up 4 bases and J gave up 8 bases; unmatched junction bases: 10. Germline CDR1 SGDLS, CDR2 YYNGEE. CDR3 sequence reads: CASSPLAGQMDEQFF. The CDR3 region has the DNA TGTGCCAGCAGCCCCCTAGCGGGACAGATGGATGAGCAGTTCTTC.